These 22 T cell receptor beta chains came from one sample sequenced in a study of blood T cell repertoires in COVID-19. Sequencing was performed with immunoSEQ multiplex PCR; in TCRdb, only in-frame clones are kept and a portion is missing. The table includes 100,000 to 150,000 clones, 60% to 80% detected once. The sample comprised peripheral blood. The receptors come from a woman in her sixties or seventies with acute or convalescent COVID-19.

V gene TRBV18 combines with J gene TRBJ1-3; 12 positions match TRBD1. CDR1 and CDR2 (germline): KGHSH, LQKENI. The CDR3 contains 17 residues. Unmatched junction bases numbered 6, after V lost 6 bases and J lost 0 bases. The CDR3 DNA is TGTGCCAGCTCCCCGGGACAGGGGGCAAGCTCTGGAAACACCATATATTTT. Its protein product is CASSPGQGASSGNTIYF.

The rearrangement links TRBV6-6 to TRBJ2-1, with TRBD2 matching 12 bases. The CDR3 is 15 residues long. Germline lookup yields CDR1 MNHNY and CDR2 SVGAGI (reference sequence). Unmatched junction bases numbered 4, after V lost 5 bases and J lost 5 bases. The CDR3: CASSATSGSNNEQFF. CDR3 in DNA: TGTGCCAGCAGTGCGACTAGCGGGAGTAACAATGAGCAGTTCTTC.

This chain links TRBV19 with TRBJ2-3; 9 bases match TRBD2. The germline CDR1 and CDR2 sequences are LNHDA and SQIVND (reference sequence). Germline trimming cut 8 bases from V and 4 bases from J; bases unmatched to any gene: 10. This CDR3 is built from 15 residues. This chain's CDR3 is CASAERGASADTQYF. CDR3 sequence (DNA): TGTGCCAGTGCGGAGCGGGGGGCCAGCGCAGATACGCAGTATTTT.

This sequence joins TRBV7-9 and TRBJ1-3, with 8 bases aligning to TRBD1. Germline V gene data show CDR1 as SEHNR and CDR2 as FQNEAQ (reference sequence). V lost 2 bases, J lost 0 bases, and 6 bases stayed unmatched. The length of the CDR3 is 17 residues. In DNA form, the CDR3 reads TGTGCCAGCAGCTTATGGACAGGGCCGTCCTCTGGAAACACCATATATTTT. Its translation is CASSLWTGPSSGNTIYF. Full variable domain (remainder filled in from reference TRBV7-9 and TRBJ1-3): DTGVSQNPRHKITKRGQNVTFRCDPISEHNRLYWYRQTLGQGPEFLTYFQNEAQLEKSRLLSDRFSAERPKGSFSTLEIQRTEQGDSAMYLCASSLWTGPSSGNTIYFGEGSWLTVV.

The chain carries TRBV18 and TRBJ1-1; 8 bases agree with TRBD1. This CDR3 has 16 amino acids. V lost 2 bases, J lost 2 bases, and 7 bases stayed unmatched. Per germline, CDR1 KGHSH and CDR2 LQKENI. DNA for the CDR3: TGTGCCAGCTCACCAGCCGGGACAGGAATTAACACTGAAGCTTTCTTT. Translation gives CASSPAGTGINTEAFF.

In the case of this clone: The same CDR3 is also encoded by other DNA sequences in this sample. The V gene is TRBV18, the J gene TRBJ1-4; tentative D call: TRBD1 (6 bases). Germline CDR1 KGHSH, CDR2 LQKENI. V lost 3 bases and J 5 bases, leaving 7 bases between the germline ends. The CDR3 contains 13 residues. DNA of the CDR3: TGTGCCAGCTCACCCGGACAGAATGAAAAACTGTTTTTT. Its protein product is CASSPGQNEKLFF.

The V gene is TRBV15, the J gene TRBJ2-7, with 8 bases that match TRBD2. CDR3 length: 14 residues. The germline CDR1 and CDR2 sequences are LNHNV and YYDKDF (reference sequence). With 5 bases clipped from V and 7 bases from J, the junction kept 10 bases outside the gene matches. The CDR3 bases are TGTGCCACCAGCCTCGGGGGGGCCTCAGGTGAGCAGTACTTC. It yields the protein CATSLGGASGEQYF.

V usage is TRBV3-1 (or the pseudogene TRBV3-2) and J usage is TRBJ1-2; TRBD1 is a possible D gene (6 bases). Germline CDR1 and CDR2: LGHDT and YNNKEL (reference sequence). The CDR3 has 13 amino acids. The V and J ends lost 2 bases and 8 bases respectively, with 12 bases between them. CDR3 coding DNA: TGTGCCAGCAGCCAAATACAGGGTAGCGGCTACACCTTC. It translates to CASSQIQGSGYTF.

The V call is TRBV5-1, the J call TRBJ1-2; 9 bases map to TRBD1. After removal of 4 bases from V and 3 bases from J, the junction contained 7 bases not matched to a gene. CDR3 length: 15 residues. Per the germline V gene, CDR1 is SGHRS and CDR2 is YFSETQ. The DNA for the CDR3 is TGCGCCAGCAGCGCGGGGACAGGGTGGGACTATGGCTACACCTTC. This codes for CASSAGTGWDYGYTF.

The chain links TRBV27 to TRBJ2-2; TRBD2 agrees at 7 bases. The ends lost 10 bases at V and 7 bases at J; junction bases unmatched: 18. Germline V gene data show CDR1 as MNHEY and CDR2 as SMNVEV (reference sequence). The CDR3 is made up of 16 amino acids. The CDR3 protein is CATQGLVAGAVGELFF. The CDR3 DNA follows: TGTGCCACTCAAGGATTGGTGGCGGGAGCGGTCGGGGAGCTGTTTTTT.

This clone was counted a single time. V gene TRBV4-1 combines with J gene TRBJ2-1; 12 bases are a match to TRBD2. The CDR3 has 14 residues. V lost 6 bases, J lost 5 bases, and 2 bases stayed unmatched. The germline V gene has CDR1 MGHRA and CDR2 YSYEKL. CDR3 protein: CASRRLAGDNEQFF. The CDR3 DNA reads as TGCGCCAGCAGGAGACTAGCGGGGGACAATGAGCAGTTCTTC.

This clone was detected only once. This chain uses TRBV27 with TRBJ2-7, with 7 bases that match TRBD1. This CDR3 spans 14 amino acids. Germline V gene lookup returns CDR1 MNHEY and CDR2 SMNVEV (reference sequence). The ends lost 7 bases at V and 6 bases at J; junction bases unmatched: 12. CDR3 protein: CASKRRDRGGEQYF. In DNA, the CDR3 is TGTGCCAGCAAGCGACGGGACAGAGGTGGCGAGCAGTACTTC.

This clone was recorded at least ten times. The V and J genes are TRBV7-8 and TRBJ2-1, with 10 bases lining up with TRBD1. Unmatched junction bases numbered 6, after V lost 4 bases and J lost 6 bases. Germline V gene sequence: CDR1 SGHVS, CDR2 FQNEAQ. The CDR3 extends over 15 amino acids. The CDR3 sequence is CASSSGQGSGNEQFF. The CDR3 region has the DNA TGTGCCAGCAGCTCGGGACAGGGGTCCGGCAATGAGCAGTTCTTC.

There are a few counts of this clone. V and J are TRBV25-1 and TRBJ1-2; 8 bases map to TRBD1. The germline V gene has CDR1 MGHDK and CDR2 SYGVNS. This CDR3 has 14 residues. V dropped 5 bases and J dropped 2; count of bases not matched to a gene: 4. The CDR3 DNA follows: TGTGCCAGCAGTAAAGGACAGGGCAACTATGGCTACACCTTC. It yields the protein CASSKGQGNYGYTF.

This clone was seen only a few times. This CDR3 is also generated by other DNA sequences in the sample. V gene TRBV10-2 combines with J gene TRBJ2-6; a possible D gene is TRBD2 (5 bases). The CDR3 sequence is 15 residues long. The germline V gene encodes CDR1 WSHSY and CDR2 SAAADI. The V gene lost 3 bases and the J gene lost 0 bases, with 6 bases spanning the gap. CDR3 nucleotide sequence: TGCGCCAGCAGTGATGGGAGCTCTGGGGCCAACGTCCTGACTTTC. Translation gives CASSDGSSGANVLTF.

CDR3 protein: CASSQQGNYGYTF. CDR3 nucleotide sequence: TGTGCCAGCAGCCAACAGGGGAACTATGGCTACACCTTC. V and J are TRBV2 and TRBJ1-2; the match to TRBD1 covers 7 bases. J gave up 2 bases and V 6 bases, and 3 bases lay outside the gene matches. The CDR3 length is 13 residues. Germline loops: CDR1 SNHLY, CDR2 FYNNEI.

In its sample, this clone was seen many times. The CDR3 bases are TGTGCCAGCAGCCATCAGGGCCCCCCGAACACCTTC. Translated, it gives CASSHQGPPNTF. The chain couples TRBV3-1 (or the pseudogene TRBV3-2) to TRBJ1-2; possibly TRBD1 for D (5 bases). CDR1 is LGHDT, CDR2 YNNKEL, per germline (reference sequence). Deletions cut 3 bases from V and 12 bases from J, with 14 bases between. The CDR3 extends over 12 amino acids.

V is TRBV27 and J is TRBJ2-2; the match to TRBD1 covers 7 bases. V shed 6 bases, J shed 5 bases, and the junction held 9 bases outside the gene matches. The CDR3 sequence is 15 residues long. CDR1 MNHEY and CDR2 SMNVEV come from the germline V gene (reference sequence). This CDR3 is CASRQRQGTTGELFF. CDR3 DNA sequence: TGTGCCAGCAGGCAACGACAGGGAACAACCGGGGAGCTGTTTTTT.

The rearrangement uses TRBV2 and TRBJ1-1, with D tentatively TRBD1 (5 bases). CDR3 size: 13 residues. Germline loops: CDR1 SNHLY, CDR2 FYNNEI. The V end was cut by 6 bases, the J end by 7 bases, with 15 bases between. CDR3 nucleotides: TGTGCCAGCAGCGACGTCAGGGTTATTGAAGCTTTCTTT. Its translation: CASSDVRVIEAFF.

The rearrangement links TRBV5-4 to TRBJ2-2; 8 nucleotides align to TRBD1. The V and J ends lost 1 base and 4 bases, in that order; junction bases with no gene match: 6. The V gene's germline CDR1 is SGHNT and CDR2 YYREEE (reference sequence). This CDR3 is 16 amino acids long. The CDR3 loop reads CASSLPQGAITGELFF. CDR3 nucleotides: TGTGCCAGCAGCTTGCCTCAGGGGGCGATCACCGGGGAGCTGTTTTTT.

The chain recombines TRBV6-2 or TRBV6-3 with TRBJ1-1; 8 nucleotides match TRBD1. The CDR3 is 15 amino acids. From germline, CDR1 is MNHEY and CDR2 SVGEGT. Trimming cost V 2 bases and J 4 bases; bases outside gene matches: 6. The CDR3 loop reads CASSYHGQGTTEAFF. The CDR3 DNA reads TGTGCCAGCAGTTACCATGGACAGGGTACCACTGAAGCTTTCTTT.

The chain links TRBV29-1 to TRBJ1-1; D gene ambiguous. V was cut by 6 bases and J by 8 bases, with 10 bases left in between. Germline values: CDR1 SQVTM, CDR2 ANQGSEA. The CDR3 spans 10 residues. The CDR3 sequence is CSVTTAEAFF. CDR3 nucleotide sequence: TGCAGCGTCACGACTGCCGAAGCTTTCTTT.